This is a list of T cell receptor beta chains from one sample in a study of cytomegalovirus exposure and HLA in healthy donors. The table came from immunoSEQ multiplex PCR; TCRdb's copy has only in-frame clones and leaves some out. The sample contains 150,000 to 200,000 clones, about 77% of which appear only once. Sequences were obtained from PBMCs. The source of these receptors is a man aged 30-40 years in good health and CMV-seronegative. The CDR3 runs from the conserved cysteine through the conserved F or W. D genes are given only for firm matches. Not all rows give a size; the values are once, few, many and, for expanded clones, a class.

>TRBV7-9|TRBJ1-3|TRBD1|-
CASSATGSTGNTIYF
TGTGCCAGCAGCGCGACAGGGTCAACTGGAAACACCATATATTTT
>TRBV7-8|TRBJ1-3|TRBD1|-
CASSPWTGDLLVGGNTIYF
TGTGCCAGCAGCCCCTGGACAGGGGATCTCTTAGTGGGCGGAAACACCATATATTTT
>TRBV5-4|TRBJ1-3|TRBD1|once
CASSFRQGTRLSGNTIYF
TGTGCCAGCAGTTTTAGACAGGGGACGAGACTCTCTGGAAACACCATATATTTT
>TRBV28|TRBJ2-1|-|-
CATKTDQGSYNEQFF
TGTGCCACCAAGACTGACCAAGGCTCCTACAATGAGCAGTTCTTC
>TRBV7-2|TRBJ1-2|TRBD1|-
CASSSGGLSYGYTF
TGTGCCAGCAGCTCAGGGGGGCTTAGCTATGGCTACACCTTC
>TRBV5-1|TRBJ2-2|TRBD1|once
CASSSGQENTGELFF
TGCGCCAGCAGCTCGGGACAGGAGAACACCGGGGAGCTGTTTTTT
>TRBV7-8|TRBJ1-2|-|-
CASSLVPGEYGYTF
TGTGCCAGCAGCTTAGTCCCAGGGGAGTATGGCTACACCTTC
>TRBV2|TRBJ2-2|-|-
CASSPAAGNTGELFF
TGTGCCAGCAGTCCGGCAGCGGGTAACACCGGGGAGCTGTTTTTT
>TRBV23-1|TRBJ2-7|TRBD1|-
CASSQPDRGPYEQYF
TGCGCCAGCAGTCAGCCTGACAGGGGACCCTACGAGCAGTACTTC
>TRBV19|TRBJ2-5|-|few
CASSHSGGEETQYF
TGTGCCAGTAGCCATTCCGGGGGAGAAGAGACCCAGTACTTC
>TRBV28|TRBJ1-5|TRBD1|few
CASSLTQGDWQPQHF
TGTGCCAGCAGTTTAACCCAGGGGGATTGGCAGCCCCAGCATTTT
>TRBV13|TRBJ2-7|TRBD1|-
CASSVGRDSAYEQYF
TGTGCCAGCAGCGTAGGCCGGGACAGCGCCTACGAGCAGTACTTC
>TRBV5-5|TRBJ2-7|-|-
CASSLWGAQFYEQYF
TGTGCCAGCAGCTTGTGGGGAGCTCAGTTCTACGAGCAGTACTTC
>TRBV4-3|TRBJ1-1|TRBD1|once
CASSHDRGGAEAFF
TGCGCCAGCAGCCACGACAGGGGAGGGGCTGAAGCTTTCTTT
>TRBV11-2|TRBJ1-3|-|-
CASSLDLPVGGNTIYF
TGTGCCAGCAGCTTAGATCTGCCTGTCGGAGGGAACACCATATATTTT
>TRBV15|TRBJ1-1|-|few
CATSRVGDTEAFF
TGTGCCACCAGCAGAGTAGGGGACACTGAAGCTTTCTTT
>TRBV11-2|TRBJ2-7|-|-
CASSLGQGAYEQYF
TGTGCCAGCAGCTTAGGGCAGGGCGCCTACGAGCAGTACTTC
>TRBV7-9|TRBJ2-7|-|-
CASSLANYEQYF
TGTGCCAGCAGCTTAGCCAACTACGAGCAGTACTTC
>TRBV5-6|TRBJ1-1|-|few
CASSSRAMNTEAFF
TGTGCCAGCAGCTCCCGAGCCATGAACACTGAAGCTTTCTTT
>TRBV7-3|TRBJ2-5|-|-
CASSLAGLRETQYF
TGTGCCAGCAGCTTAGCGGGACTCAGAGAGACCCAGTACTTC
>TRBV7-2|TRBJ2-1|TRBD2|-
CASSLMSSGSQNEQFF
TGTGCCAGCAGCTTAATGTCTAGCGGGAGTCAGAATGAGCAGTTCTTC
>TRBV9|TRBJ2-1|-|-
CASSDPRGVDEQFF
TGTGCCAGCAGCGATCCCAGGGGCGTCGATGAGCAGTTCTTC
>TRBV10-1|TRBJ2-7|-|-
CASSESRDGSYEQYF
TGCGCCAGCAGTGAGTCGCGGGACGGCTCCTACGAGCAGTACTTC
>TRBV2|TRBJ2-3|TRBD1|-
CASSITGQGHYF
TGTGCCAGCAGTATAACGGGACAGGGACATTATTTT
>TRBV4-1|TRBJ2-5|TRBD2|once
CASSQSQGGSGRFQETQYF
TGCGCCAGCAGCCAATCCCAAGGAGGTAGCGGGAGGTTCCAAGAGACCCAGTACTTC
>TRBV6-5|TRBJ2-7|-|-
CASSQDPQGWEQYF
TGTGCCAGCAGCCAGGACCCCCAGGGGTGGGAGCAGTACTTC
>TRBV6-5|TRBJ2-5|TRBD2|-
CASSFGSSGETQYF
TGTGCCAGCTCATTTGGGTCTAGCGGTGAGACCCAGTACTTC
>TRBV7-2|TRBJ2-7|-|-
CASSLVSISGTYEQYF
TGTGCCAGCAGCTTAGTGTCTATTAGCGGAACCTACGAGCAGTACTTC
>TRBV19|TRBJ1-2|-|-
CASSMRIYGYTF
TGTGCCAGTAGTATGAGGATCTATGGCTACACCTTC
>TRBV27|TRBJ1-4|-|-
CASSFGTPGTNEKLFF
TGTGCCAGCAGTTTTGGCACCCCTGGAACTAATGAAAAACTGTTTTTT
>TRBV25-1|TRBJ1-2|-|-
CASSGEQGNGYTF
TGTGCCAGCAGTGGAGAACAGGGAAACGGCTACACCTTC